These 24 T cell receptor beta chains share one sample of origin, sequenced in a study of Tregs in tolerant kidney transplant recipients. Measured with immunoSEQ multiplex PCR; TCRdb has only the in-frame clones, and not every one. The top ten clones hold around 0.64% of a sample with roughly 250,000 clones, about 80% of them seen once. The sequencing input was CD4+ T cells from blood. These receptors were collected from a human donor in good health.

This clone showed up just once. The J gene is TRBJ1-1, the V gene TRBV10-1; 7 nucleotides agree with TRBD1. The J segment lost 4 bases and the V segment lost 4 bases, leaving 6 bases of the junction unmatched. The CDR3 totals 14 residues. CDR1 is WNHNN, CDR2 SYGVQD, per germline (reference sequence). The CDR3 protein is CASSVGQFGTEAFF. CDR3 DNA: TGCGCCAGCAGTGTGGGACAGTTTGGCACTGAAGCTTTCTTT.

With respect to this clone: Different DNA sequences within this sample yield the same CDR3. The V call is TRBV11-2, the J call TRBJ2-7, with 8 nucleotides matching TRBD2. This CDR3 has 14 residues. The trim removed 5 bases at V and 4 bases at J, leaving 7 bases unmatched. CDR1 and CDR2 from the germline V gene are SGHAT and FQNNGV. For the CDR3, the DNA is TGTGCCAGCAGCCTATTGGGACTAGGTTACGAGCAGTACTTC. This translates into CASSLLGLGYEQYF.

V gene TRBV4-1 combines with J gene TRBJ2-5, with TRBD2 matching 12 bases. CDR1 and CDR2 (germline): MGHRA, YSYEKL. The CDR3 has 15 residues. Trimming removed 1 base from V and 4 bases from J; junction bases left unmatched: 1. Here the CDR3 reads CASSQAGLAGETQYF. CDR3 in DNA: TGCGCCAGCAGCCAAGCGGGACTAGCGGGAGAGACCCAGTACTTC.

This chain uses TRBV30 with TRBJ2-5; 13 bases fit TRBD2. The CDR3 length is 17 residues. CDR1 and CDR2 (germline): GTSNPN, SVGIG (reference sequence). Germline trimming cut 4 bases from V and 1 base from J; bases unmatched to any gene: 9. As DNA, the CDR3 is TGTGCCTGGAACGAACCGGGACTAGCGGGATTCCAAGAGACCCAGTACTTC. This encodes CAWNEPGLAGFQETQYF.

The chain combines TRBV6-1 with TRBJ2-7, with TRBD2 matching 7 bases. The CDR3 runs 14 residues. CDR1 and CDR2 (germline): MNHNS, SASEGT. V was pared by 3 bases and J by 4 bases, with 6 bases of the junction left unmatched. CDR3 in amino acids: CASSEAGEQYEQYF. The CDR3 DNA reads as TGTGCCAGCAGTGAGGCGGGAGAACAGTACGAGCAGTACTTC.

The rearrangement uses TRBV6-1 and TRBJ1-6; D is perhaps TRBD1 (6 bases). The CDR3 covers 13 residues. Deletions cut 6 bases from V and 6 bases from J, with 9 bases between. Germline assignment: CDR1 MNHNS and CDR2 SASEGT. The CDR3 sequence: CASSTGTNSPLHF. DNA of the CDR3: TGTGCCAGCAGCACAGGGACTAATTCACCCCTCCACTTT.

This chain uses TRBV20-1 with TRBJ1-2; D gene unclear. V lost 1 base to trimming and J lost 3 bases, with 3 bases between them. The germline V gene has CDR1 DFQATT and CDR2 SNEGSKA (reference sequence). The CDR3 runs 11 residues. CDR3 residues: CSARVDYGYTF. As DNA, the CDR3 is TGCAGTGCTAGAGTGGACTATGGCTACACCTTC.

The count of this clone is one. The gene calls are TRBV18 and TRBJ2-3; weak D call: TRBD1 (5 bases). The CDR3 runs 20 residues. The germline V gene has CDR1 KGHSH and CDR2 LQKENI. Trimming left V 2 bases short and J 1 base short, with 25 bases between. This CDR3 reads CASSPTWQISAPRGTDTQYF. The CDR3 bases are TGTGCCAGCTCACCAACCTGGCAAATTTCAGCGCCCAGGGGCACAGATACGCAGTATTTT.

This clone has more than one count but fewer than ten. The chain employs TRBV14 and TRBJ2-5; D not certain. V lost 1 base, J lost 9 bases, and 9 bases lay in between. From germline, CDR1 is SGHDN and CDR2 FVKESK. The CDR3 spans 12 residues. The CDR3 DNA reads TGTGCCAGCAGCCAAGTAGTGGGGTCCCAGTACTTC. Protein sequence: CASSQVVGSQYF.

The CDR3 reads CASSLNPSDSYEQYF. In DNA form, the CDR3 reads TGCGCCAGCAGCCTCAACCCTAGCGACTCCTACGAGCAGTACTTC. This chain joins TRBV4-1 and TRBJ2-7; tentative D call: TRBD2 (6 bases). V was trimmed by 4 bases and J by 0 bases, leaving 13 bases between them. Germline-derived CDR1 and CDR2 are MGHRA and YSYEKL. CDR3 length equals 15 residues.

This clone has a handful of counts. The chain joins TRBV15 to TRBJ2-3; no firm D call. The CDR3 sequence is 16 residues long. Germline V CDR1 and CDR2: LNHNV, YYDKDF (reference sequence). Trimming took off 0 bases at V and 4 bases at J, with 14 bases between the two ends. The CDR3 spells CATSREGNSLADTQYF. DNA of the CDR3: TGTGCCACCAGCAGAGAAGGGAACTCTCTTGCAGATACGCAGTATTTT.

This clone has only a few counts. The V call is TRBV11-2, the J call TRBJ2-7, with D perhaps matching TRBD1 (5 bases). Germline loops: CDR1 SGHAT, CDR2 FQNNGV. This CDR3 is built from 16 residues. V was trimmed by 0 bases and J by 5 bases, leaving 17 bases between them. The DNA of the CDR3 is TGTGCCAGCAGCTTAGATCGGTGGCAGGGTTCCGACGAGCAGTACTTC. Its protein product is CASSLDRWQGSDEQYF. Filled out from reference TRBV11-2 and TRBJ2-7, the complete variable domain reads EAGVAQSPRYKIIEKRQSVAFWCNPISGHATLYWYQQILGQGPKLLIQFQNNGVVDDSQLPKDRFSAERLKGVDSTLKIQPAKLEDSAVYLCASSLDRWQGSDEQYFGPGTRLTVT.

The rearrangement links TRBV6-5 to TRBJ2-3; 7 bases fit TRBD1. The ends lost 2 bases at V and 3 bases at J; junction bases unmatched: 5. This CDR3 contains 15 residues. Germline assignment: CDR1 MNHEY and CDR2 SVGAGI. The DNA for the CDR3 is TGTGCCAGCAGTTACACAGGGGTTACTACAGATACGCAGTATTTT. Encoded protein: CASSYTGVTTDTQYF.

The chain recombines TRBV5-4 with TRBJ2-5; 7 bases line up with TRBD1. The V segment lost 1 base and the J segment 7 bases; nucleotides outside the gene matches: 7. The length of the CDR3 is 14 residues. Germline V CDR1 and CDR2: SGHNT, YYREEE (reference sequence). The CDR3 nucleotides are TGTGCCAGCAGCTTGTGGGACAGCCCAAGGACCCAGTACTTC. Encoded protein: CASSLWDSPRTQYF.

The chain couples TRBV7-9 to TRBJ1-1; TRBD1 matches at 11 bases. The CDR3 is 15 amino acids. Per germline, CDR1 SEHNR and CDR2 FQNEAQ (reference sequence). V lost 6 bases, J lost 2 bases, and 5 bases stayed unmatched. For the CDR3, the DNA is TGTGCCAGCAGGGACGGACAGGGGGCCAACACTGAAGCTTTCTTT. As protein: CASRDGQGANTEAFF. The whole variable domain, remainder taken from reference TRBV7-9 and TRBJ1-1, is DTGVSQNPRHKITKRGQNVTFRCDPISEHNRLYWYRQTLGQGPEFLTYFQNEAQLEKSRLLSDRFSAERPKGSFSTLEIQRTEQGDSAMYLCASRDGQGANTEAFFGQGTRLTVV.

V gene TRBV6-5 combines with J gene TRBJ2-1, with 15 nucleotides matching TRBD2. The CDR3 has 14 residues. The junction had 5 bases not matched to a gene; V was cut back by 7 bases and J by 10 bases. The germline V gene encodes CDR1 MNHEY and CDR2 SVGAGI. The CDR3 here is CASTPGTSGREQFF. As DNA, the CDR3 is TGTGCCAGCACCCCCGGGACTAGCGGGAGGGAGCAGTTCTTC.

The chain carries TRBV19 and TRBJ1-2; D remains ambiguous. This CDR3 has 13 residues. V lost 5 bases, J lost 7 bases, and 14 bases lay in between. CDR1 LNHDA and CDR2 SQIVND come from the germline V gene (reference sequence). The chain's CDR3 is CASSQRESGGYTF. CDR3 sequence (DNA): TGTGCCAGTAGTCAACGGGAAAGTGGTGGCTACACCTTC.

The CDR3 DNA follows: TGTGCCAGCAGCGTAGGAGGACTAGCGGGGGGGGCAGATACGCAGTATTTT. This translates into CASSVGGLAGGADTQYF. The chain links TRBV9 to TRBJ2-3, with 15 bases that match TRBD2. The CDR3 covers 17 residues. Germline CDR1 and CDR2: SGDLS and YYNGEE. After removal of 0 bases from V and 4 bases from J, the junction contained 3 bases not matched to a gene.

V is TRBV6-1 and J is TRBJ1-5; tentatively, D is TRBD1 (5 bases). The CDR3 spans 15 residues. In germline, CDR1 is MNHNS, CDR2 SASEGT. The V and J ends lost 7 bases and 1 base respectively, with 14 bases between them. CDR3 in amino acids: CASTPTGVSNQPQHF. As DNA, the CDR3 is TGTGCCAGCACCCCAACGGGGGTGAGCAATCAGCCCCAGCATTTT.

The chain employs TRBV5-4 and TRBJ2-7, with 7 bases that match TRBD2. Trimming at V came to 4 bases and at J to 6 bases, leaving 7 bases not matched to a gene. Per germline, CDR1 SGHNT and CDR2 YYREEE (reference sequence). The CDR3 sequence is 13 residues long. The CDR3 region has the DNA TGTGCCAGCAGCCACCCAGCGGGGTCCGAGCAGTACTTC. It translates to CASSHPAGSEQYF.

The chain has TRBV4-2 and TRBJ2-3; D gene ambiguous. Germline assignment: CDR1 LGHNA and CDR2 YNFKEQ. The CDR3 totals 15 residues. V was cut by 4 bases and J by 7 bases, with 18 bases left in between. For the CDR3, the DNA is TGTGCCAGCAGCCCCTCCGCGTCGGCATCATATACGCAGTATTTT. Encoded protein: CASSPSASASYTQYF.

The J gene is TRBJ1-4, the V gene TRBV30; D is possibly TRBD1 (6 bases). Between the trimmed V and J ends, which lost 5 bases and 2 bases, there was a span of 6 bases. The CDR3 sequence is 12 residues long. Per germline, CDR1 GTSNPN and CDR2 SVGIG (reference sequence). CDR3 nucleotide sequence: TGTGCCTGGGACAGGACTAATGAAAAACTGTTTTTT. It codes for CAWDRTNEKLFF.

The chain employs TRBV4-2 and TRBJ1-1, with a tentative D call TRBD1 (5 bases). Germline assignment: CDR1 LGHNA and CDR2 YNFKEQ. This CDR3 comprises 16 residues. The V end lost 4 bases, the J end lost 5 bases, and 20 bases lay between the germline ends. The CDR3 here is CASSRIPGSGGTEAFF. The DNA for the CDR3 is TGTGCCAGCAGCCGAATCCCAGGGTCGGGGGGAACTGAAGCTTTCTTT.

The chain has TRBV19 and TRBJ2-7; D may be TRBD1 (5 bases). This CDR3 is 13 amino acids long. Trimming pared 5 bases from V and 3 bases from J, leaving 11 bases between. Germline CDR1 is LNHDA and CDR2 is SQIVND (reference sequence). In DNA form, the CDR3 reads TGTGCCAGTAGTCGGACAACAAGCTACGAGCAGTACTTC. Translation gives CASSRTTSYEQYF.